This T cell receptor (beta chain) was sequenced in a study of T-cell memory formation after mild COVID-19. Using constant-segment primers, 5'RACE produced TCR alpha and TCR beta cDNA libraries carrying sample barcodes and UMIs. In TCRdb, the 5' RACE reads were re-called with MiXCR into one record per CDR3 protein. In the table there are about 110,000 distinct CDR3 sequences, roughly 12% of which are singletons. J lost 0 bases, V lost 4 bases, and 8 bases had no gene match. The CDR3 length is 17 residues. Per germline, CDR1 KGHDR and CDR2 SFDVKD. The origin of this receptor is an adult woman who had mild COVID-19 (a few samples of this study predate the infection). Cell type and time point are not known. Sequencing was done on a sample of PBMCs or a T cell subset sorted from them (not recorded which). The chain uses TRBV24-1 and TRBJ2-3; 8 bases are shared with TRBD1. CDR3 in amino acids: CATSDHDRGPSTDTQYF. CDR3 sequence (DNA): TGTGCCACCAGTGACCATGACAGGGGCCCAAGCACAGATACGCAGTATTTT.